This TCR beta chain emerged from a study of shared clonotypes between healthy human individuals. This CDR3 contains 14 residues. Trimming removed 5 bases from V and 5 bases from J; junction bases left unmatched: 6. Germline CDR1 and CDR2: SGHNT and YENEEA. TCRdb keeps only in-frame clones here, not all; method: immunoSEQ multiplex PCR. The sample carries roughly 1 million clones, under 80% recorded once. The V gene is TRBV11-3, the J gene TRBJ2-5; 9 bases match TRBD1. This TCR was sampled from a man younger than 35 in good health. Sequenced sample: memory CD4+ T cells sorted from blood. As to subset: CD45RA-negative fraction. The CDR3 loop is CASSPGQGFETQYF. DNA of the CDR3: TGTGCCAGCAGCCCGGGACAGGGTTTTGAGACCCAGTACTTC.